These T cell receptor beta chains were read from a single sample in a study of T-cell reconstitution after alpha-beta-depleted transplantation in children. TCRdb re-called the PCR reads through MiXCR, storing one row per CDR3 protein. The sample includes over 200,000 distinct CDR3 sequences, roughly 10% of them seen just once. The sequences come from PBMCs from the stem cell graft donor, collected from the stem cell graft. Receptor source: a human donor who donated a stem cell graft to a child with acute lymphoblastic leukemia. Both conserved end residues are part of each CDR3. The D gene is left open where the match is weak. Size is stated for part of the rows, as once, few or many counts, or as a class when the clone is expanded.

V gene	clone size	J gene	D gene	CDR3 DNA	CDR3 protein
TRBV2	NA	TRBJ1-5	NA	TGTGCCAGCAGTTCAAACGCGGGAAGCAATCAGCCCCAGCATTTT	CASSSNAGSNQPQHF
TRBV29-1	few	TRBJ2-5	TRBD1	TGCAGCGGATACAGGGGGGTCGGGGAGACCCAGTACTTC	CSGYRGVGETQYF
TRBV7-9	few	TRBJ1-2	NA	TGTGCCAGCAGCTCAGACGGGACCTATGGCTACACCTTC	CASSSDGTYGYTF
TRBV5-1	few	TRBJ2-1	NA	TGCGCCAGCAGCTTTTACCTGAGCTCCTACAATGAGCAGTTCTTC	CASSFYLSSYNEQFF
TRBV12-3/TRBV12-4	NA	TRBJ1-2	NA	TGTGCCAGCAGTTTTCAGGGGAGGAACTATGGCTACACCTTC	CASSFQGRNYGYTF
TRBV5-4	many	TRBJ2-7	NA	TGTGCCAGCAGCTCGACGGGTTCCTCCAGGTCGCAGTACTTC	CASSSTGSSRSQYF
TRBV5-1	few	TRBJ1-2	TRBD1	TGCGCCAGCAGCTCCTGGGACAGGGCAGGGTATGGCTACACCTTC	CASSSWDRAGYGYTF
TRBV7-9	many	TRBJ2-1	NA	TGTGCCAGCAGCTCTAAACCCTCTCTGAATGAGCAGTTCTTC	CASSSKPSLNEQFF
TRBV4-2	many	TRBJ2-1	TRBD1	TGTGCCAGCAGCCAAGACGGGACAGGGGTCCTCAATGAGCAGTTCTTC	CASSQDGTGVLNEQFF
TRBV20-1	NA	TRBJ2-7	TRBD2	TGCAGTGCTAAAGAAAGCGGGGGGTTCGGGTACGAGCAGTACTTC	CSAKESGGFGYEQYF
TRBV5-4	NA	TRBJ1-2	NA	TGTGCCAGCAGCTCCCCCGGACGGCACCCATATGGCTACACCTTC	CASSSPGRHPYGYTF
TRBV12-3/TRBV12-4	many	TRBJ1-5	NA	TGTGCCAGCAGTTTAGAGCGTCAGCCCCAGCATTTT	CASSLERQPQHF
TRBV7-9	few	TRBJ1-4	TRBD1	TGTGCCAGCAGCCCAACCCAGGGGGAGGCACTGTTTTTT	CASSPTQGEALFF
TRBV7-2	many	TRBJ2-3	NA	TGTGCCAGCAGCTTATCTCGGGGGCGGAGGTCCACAGATACGCAGTATTTT	CASSLSRGRRSTDTQYF
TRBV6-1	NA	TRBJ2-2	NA	TGTGCCAGCATTCCTATGAGACAGGCCGGGGAGCTGTTTTTT	CASIPMRQAGELFF
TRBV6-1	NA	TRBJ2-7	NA	TGTGCCAGCAGTCCCCTGGCTACGCCTACTGTCGAGCAGTACTTC	CASSPLATPTVEQYF
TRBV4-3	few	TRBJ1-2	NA	TGCGCCAGCAGCCAAGAGGCGGACTCCTTCGGGGGCTACACCTTC	CASSQEADSFGGYTF
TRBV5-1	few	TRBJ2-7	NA	TGCGCCAGCAGCCCCCGGGAGCTTTCACTCTACGAGCAGTACTTC	CASSPRELSLYEQYF
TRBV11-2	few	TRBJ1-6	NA	TGTGCCAGCAGCTTATCATGGGAGGCGTCACCCCTCCACTTT	CASSLSWEASPLHF
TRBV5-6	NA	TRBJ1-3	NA	TGTGCCAGCAGCTTGCACAGGGGAAACACCATATATTTT	CASSLHRGNTIYF
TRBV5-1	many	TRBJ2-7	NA	TGCGCCAGCAGCTCCCCCGGGCAGGGTGAACACGAGCAGTACTTC	CASSSPGQGEHEQYF
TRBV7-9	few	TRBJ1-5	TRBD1	TGTGCCAGCAGCTCGGGACAGTTCGGAAATCAGCCCCAGCATTTT	CASSSGQFGNQPQHF
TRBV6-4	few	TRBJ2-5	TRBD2	TGTGCCAGCAGTGCGACTAGCGGGGGACAAGAGACCCAGTACTTC	CASSATSGGQETQYF
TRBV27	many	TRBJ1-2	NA	TGTGCCAGCAGTCCCTCGGGACTATCGGAAGGCTACACCTTC	CASSPSGLSEGYTF
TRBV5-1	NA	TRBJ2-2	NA	TGCGCCAGCAGCCAGGACTGGAACACCGGGGAGCTGTTTTTT	CASSQDWNTGELFF
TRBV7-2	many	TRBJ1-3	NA	TGTGCCAGCAGCTTAGTCGGCTCTGGAAACACCATATATTTT	CASSLVGSGNTIYF
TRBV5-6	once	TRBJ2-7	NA	TGTGCCAGCAGCCCTGGCCCGACCTACGAGCAGTACTTC	CASSPGPTYEQYF
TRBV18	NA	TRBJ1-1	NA	TGTGCCAGCTCCGACCGGAACACTGAAGCTTTCTTT	CASSDRNTEAFF
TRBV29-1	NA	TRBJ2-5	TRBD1	TGCAGCGCCGGTCGGTCGACAGGGGAAGAGACCCAGTACTTC	CSAGRSTGEETQYF
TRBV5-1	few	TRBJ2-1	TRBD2	TGCGCCAGCAGCTTGGCGGGGGGGCTAAACAATGAGCAGTTCTTC	CASSLAGGLNNEQFF
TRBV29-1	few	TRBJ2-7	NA	TGCAGCGTAACCGGGGGTGACAGGGCCGAGCAGTACTTC	CSVTGGDRAEQYF
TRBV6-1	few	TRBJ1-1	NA	TGTGCCAGCAGCCGTCTGGGGGAGAACACTGAAGCTTTCTTT	CASSRLGENTEAFF
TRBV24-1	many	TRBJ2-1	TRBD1	TGTGCCACCAGTGGTGGGGACAGGGGTACGAACAATGAGCAGTTCTTC	CATSGGDRGTNNEQFF
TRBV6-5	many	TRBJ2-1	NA	TGTGCCAGCAGTTACTCGAAGTTGAGGGCCTCCTACAATGAGCAGTTCTTC	CASSYSKLRASYNEQFF
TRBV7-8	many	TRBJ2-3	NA	TGTGCCAGCAGGTCGTATGGGACCACAGATACGCAGTATTTT	CASRSYGTTDTQYF
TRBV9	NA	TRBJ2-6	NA	TGTGCCAGCAGCGAGAGTAGCTCTGGGGCCAACGTCCTGACTTTC	CASSESSSGANVLTF
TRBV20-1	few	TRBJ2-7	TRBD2	TGCAGTGCTAGAGAACTACTAGCGCAACGGTACGAGCAGTACTTC	CSARELLAQRYEQYF
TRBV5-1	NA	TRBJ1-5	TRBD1	TGCGCCAGCAGCAGCACGACAGGGGTAGGGCAGCCCCAGCATTTT	CASSSTTGVGQPQHF
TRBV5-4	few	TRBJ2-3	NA	TGTGCCAGCAGCTTTGGTCAGAGAAACACAGATACGCAGTATTTT	CASSFGQRNTDTQYF
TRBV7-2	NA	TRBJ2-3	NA	TGTGCCAGCAGCCGGGTGAGGGTTTCTAGCACAGATACGCAGTATTTT	CASSRVRVSSTDTQYF
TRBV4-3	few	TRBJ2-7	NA	TGCGCCAGCAGCCAAGAACCCGGGACGGGACCCTACGAGCAGTACTTC	CASSQEPGTGPYEQYF
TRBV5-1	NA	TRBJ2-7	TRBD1	TGCGCCAGCAGCGAGGGACAGGACTACGAGCAGTACTTC	CASSEGQDYEQYF
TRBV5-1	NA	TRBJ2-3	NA	TGCGCCAGCAGCTTGACCCCCGAGAGGGGGACGCAGTATTTT	CASSLTPERGTQYF